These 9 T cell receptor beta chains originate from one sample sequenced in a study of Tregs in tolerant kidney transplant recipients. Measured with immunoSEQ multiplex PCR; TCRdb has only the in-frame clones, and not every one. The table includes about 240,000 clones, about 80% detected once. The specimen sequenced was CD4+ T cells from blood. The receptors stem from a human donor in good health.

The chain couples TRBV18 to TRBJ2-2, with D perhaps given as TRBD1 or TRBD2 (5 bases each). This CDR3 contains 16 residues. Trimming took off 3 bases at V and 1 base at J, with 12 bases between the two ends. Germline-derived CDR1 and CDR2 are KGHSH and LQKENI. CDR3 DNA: TGTGCCAGCTCACCTCAAGGGACGGGGAACACCGGGGAGCTGTTTTTT. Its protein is CASSPQGTGNTGELFF.

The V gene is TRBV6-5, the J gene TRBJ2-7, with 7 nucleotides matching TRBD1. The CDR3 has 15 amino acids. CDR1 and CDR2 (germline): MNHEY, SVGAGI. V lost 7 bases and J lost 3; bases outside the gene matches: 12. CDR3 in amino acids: CASTISAGGVYEQYF. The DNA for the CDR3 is TGTGCCAGCACCATTTCGGCAGGGGGAGTCTACGAGCAGTACTTC.

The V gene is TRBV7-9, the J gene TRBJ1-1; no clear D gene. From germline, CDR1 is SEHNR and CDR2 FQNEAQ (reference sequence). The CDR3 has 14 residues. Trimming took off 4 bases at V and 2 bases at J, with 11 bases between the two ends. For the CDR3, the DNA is TGTGCCAGCAGCTCCCGAGGAGATAACACTGAAGCTTTCTTT. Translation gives CASSSRGDNTEAFF.

CDR3 DNA sequence: TGTGCCAGTAGTATTCAACCAAGAGCCTACAATGAGCAGTTCTTC. Its translation: CASSIQPRAYNEQFF. V usage is TRBV19 and J usage is TRBJ2-1, with D hard to call. With 3 bases removed from V and 2 bases from J, the gap between germline ends came to 11 bases. The CDR3 contains 15 residues. Looked up from germline, CDR1 is LNHDA and CDR2 is SQIVND (reference sequence).

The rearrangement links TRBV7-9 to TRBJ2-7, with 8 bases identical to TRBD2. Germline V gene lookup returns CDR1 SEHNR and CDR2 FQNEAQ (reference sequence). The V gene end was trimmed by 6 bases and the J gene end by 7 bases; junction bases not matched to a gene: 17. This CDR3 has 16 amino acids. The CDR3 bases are TGTGCCAGCAGTTCTAGAGCGGGAGTGAGATTATTGGAGCAGTACTTC. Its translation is CASSSRAGVRLLEQYF.

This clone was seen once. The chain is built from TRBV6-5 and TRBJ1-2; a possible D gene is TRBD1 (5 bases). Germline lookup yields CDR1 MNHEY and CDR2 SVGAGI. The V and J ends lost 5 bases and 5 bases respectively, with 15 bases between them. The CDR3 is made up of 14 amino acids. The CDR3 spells CASSEGRGRYGYTF. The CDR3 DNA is TGTGCCAGCAGTGAAGGTAGGGGACGGTATGGCTACACCTTC.

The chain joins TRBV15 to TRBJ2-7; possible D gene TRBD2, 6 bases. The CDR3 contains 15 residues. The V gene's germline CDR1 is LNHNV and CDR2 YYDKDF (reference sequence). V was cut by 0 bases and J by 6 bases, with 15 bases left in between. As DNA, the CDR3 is TGTGCCACCAGCAGAGATCAAGGCAGGAGGGGCGAGCAGTACTTC. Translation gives CATSRDQGRRGEQYF.

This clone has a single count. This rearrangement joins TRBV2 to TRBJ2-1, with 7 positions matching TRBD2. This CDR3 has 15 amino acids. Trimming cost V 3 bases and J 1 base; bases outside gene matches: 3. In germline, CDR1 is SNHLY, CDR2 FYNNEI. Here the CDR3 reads CASSEWRGSYNEQFF. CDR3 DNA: TGTGCCAGCAGTGAGTGGCGGGGGTCCTACAATGAGCAGTTCTTC. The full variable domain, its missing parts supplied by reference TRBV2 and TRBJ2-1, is EPEVTQTPSHQVTQMGQEVILRCVPISNHLYFYWYRQILGQKVEFLVSFYNNEISEKSEIFDDQFSVERPDGSNFTLKIRSTKLEDSAMYFCASSEWRGSYNEQFFGPGTRLTVL.

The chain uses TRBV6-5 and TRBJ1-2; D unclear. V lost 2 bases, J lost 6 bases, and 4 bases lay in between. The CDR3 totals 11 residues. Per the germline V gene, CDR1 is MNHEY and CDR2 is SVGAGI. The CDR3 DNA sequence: TGTGCCAGCAGTTACGGGCATGGCTACACCTTC. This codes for CASSYGHGYTF.